The next 23 T cell receptor beta chains were all read from a single sample in a study of shared clonotypes between healthy human individuals. Assay used: immunoSEQ multiplex PCR; TCRdb lists only in-frame clones, some missing. In the table there are about 1.1 million clones, approximately 80% of which are singletons. The sample consisted of memory CD4+ T cells from PBMCs. The subset denotes: CD45RA-negative fraction. These receptors all come from a man aged 18-30 years in good health. Some clones in this sample may be carry-over from other donors' samples.

The chain is built from TRBV6-4 and TRBJ1-1, with 8 positions matching TRBD1. CDR1 is MRHNA, CDR2 SNTAGT, per germline. J gave up 0 bases and V 6 bases, and 6 bases lay outside the gene matches. The CDR3 is 15 residues long. For the CDR3, the DNA is TGTGCCAGCAGCCCTGGACAGGGCATGAACACTGAAGCTTTCTTT. This encodes CASSPGQGMNTEAFF.

On this clone itself: This may come from a read error, since a much larger clone is one base off. The rearrangement links TRBV29-1 to TRBJ2-5; D assignment may be TRBD1 or TRBD2 (6 bases each). V dropped 7 bases and J dropped 1 base, with 10 bases sitting between them. CDR3 length: 12 amino acids. Germline assignment: CDR1 SQVTM and CDR2 ANQGSEA. The chain's CDR3 is CSGGAAQETQYF. CDR3 nucleotide sequence: TGCAGCGGGGGGGCAGCCCAAGAGACCCAGTACTTC.

This sequence joins TRBV5-5 and TRBJ2-5; D unresolved. This CDR3 is built from 13 residues. Germline CDR1 and CDR2: SGHKS and YYEKEE (reference sequence). Trimming took off 4 bases at V and 5 bases at J, with 12 bases between the two ends. The CDR3 DNA is TGTGCCAGCAGCCTGAATAAACAGGAGACCCAGTACTTC. Translating it yields CASSLNKQETQYF. Together with reference TRBV5-5 and TRBJ2-5, the CDR3 gives the full variable domain: DAGVTQSPTHLIKTRGQQVTLRCSPISGHKSVSWYQQVLGQGPQFIFQYYEKEERGRGNFPDRFSARQFPNYSSELNVNALLLGDSALYLCASSLNKQETQYFGPGTRLLVL.

This chain joins TRBV4-2 and TRBJ2-7, with TRBD2 matching over 8 bases. In germline, CDR1 is LGHNA, CDR2 YNFKEQ. V gave up 0 bases and J gave up 3 bases; unmatched junction bases: 7. The CDR3 contains 16 residues. The CDR3 reads CASSQDLGLAGYEQYF. In DNA, the CDR3 is TGTGCCAGCAGCCAAGATCTAGGGCTAGCGGGCTACGAGCAGTACTTC.

The V call is TRBV7-8, the J call TRBJ1-2; TRBD1 aligns across 7 bases. Germline trimming cut 5 bases from V and 4 bases from J; bases unmatched to any gene: 7. In germline, CDR1 is SGHVS, CDR2 FQNEAQ. CDR3 size: 14 residues. CDR3 residues: CASSPGQDLYGYTF. CDR3 in DNA: TGTGCCAGCAGCCCAGGACAGGATCTCTATGGCTACACCTTC.

The genes are TRBV6-6 and TRBJ2-2, with D tentatively TRBD1 (6 bases). Germline values: CDR1 MNHNY, CDR2 SVGAGI (reference sequence). V was pared by 3 bases and J by 4 bases, with 15 bases between. The CDR3 sequence is 16 residues long. CDR3 DNA sequence: TGTGCCAGCAGTTATTTGAGTTACAGGGTCACCGGGGAGCTGTTTTTT. Protein product: CASSYLSYRVTGELFF.

The gene calls are TRBV5-4 and TRBJ1-2; 9 nucleotides match TRBD1. The CDR3 totals 15 residues. J lost 4 bases, V lost 4 bases, and 8 bases had no gene match. Per the germline V gene, CDR1 is SGHNT and CDR2 is YYREEE (reference sequence). The CDR3 is CASSPGQGLSYGYTF. DNA for the CDR3: TGTGCCAGCAGCCCGGGACAGGGCCTTAGCTATGGCTACACCTTC. Full variable domain (remainder filled in from reference TRBV5-4 and TRBJ1-2): ETGVTQSPTHLIKTRGQQVTLRCSSQSGHNTVSWYQQALGQGPQFIFQYYREEENGRGNFPPRFSGLQFPNYSSELNVNALELDDSALYLCASSPGQGLSYGYTFGSGTRLTVV.

CDR3 protein: CASSLVASELFF. The CDR3 DNA sequence: TGTGCCAGCAGCTTAGTGGCCTCGGAGCTGTTTTTT. The chain carries TRBV7-2 and TRBJ2-2; unclear D gene. In germline, CDR1 is SGHTA, CDR2 FQGNSA. This CDR3 comprises 12 residues. Trimming removed 1 base at V and 10 bases at J, with 7 bases between.

V usage is TRBV5-1 and J usage is TRBJ1-3, with a possible D match to TRBD1 (5 bases). From germline, CDR1 is SGHRS and CDR2 YFSETQ. The CDR3 is 14 residues long. V lost 4 bases, J lost 0 bases, and 8 bases lay in between. The chain's CDR3 is CASSHDSSGNTIYF. In nucleotides, the CDR3 is TGCGCCAGCAGCCATGACAGCTCTGGAAACACCATATATTTT.

The V call is TRBV28, the J call TRBJ1-5; possible D gene TRBD1, 5 bases. The CDR3 loop spans 12 amino acids. The V gene's germline CDR1 is MDHEN and CDR2 SYDVKM. V was trimmed by 4 bases and J by 13 bases, leaving 14 bases between them. The CDR3 coding sequence is TGTGCCAGCAGTTACCAGGACACCCAGCAGCATTTT. It translates to CASSYQDTQQHF.

The gene calls are TRBV6-1 and TRBJ2-7; D uncertain. Germline CDR1 and CDR2: MNHNS and SASEGT. The CDR3 is made up of 13 amino acids. V was shortened by 10 bases and J by 3 bases, with 16 bases between the two germline ends. The CDR3 nucleotides read TGTGCCATCAGAACGGATGGGGTCTACGAGCAGTACTTC. Translating gives CAIRTDGVYEQYF.

This clone was seen a handful of times. This sequence joins TRBV2 and TRBJ1-2; 7 bases line up with TRBD1. With 7 bases clipped from V and 4 bases from J, the junction kept 12 bases outside the gene matches. This CDR3 spans 15 amino acids. Germline V gene sequence: CDR1 SNHLY, CDR2 FYNNEI. The CDR3 nucleotides are TGTGCCAGCACCATGACATTGGGGACAGTCTATGGCTACACCTTC. The encoded protein is CASTMTLGTVYGYTF. Looking up the rest from reference TRBV2 and TRBJ1-2 gives the full variable domain: EPEVTQTPSHQVTQMGQEVILRCVPISNHLYFYWYRQILGQKVEFLVSFYNNEISEKSEIFDDQFSVERPDGSNFTLKIRSTKLEDSAMYFCASTMTLGTVYGYTFGSGTRLTVV.

This clone showed up just a few times. The chain combines TRBV18 with TRBJ1-1; 11 positions agree with TRBD1. The CDR3 spans 15 residues. Losses at the gene ends were 2 bases for V and 11 bases for J; bases not matched to a gene: 10. CDR1 is KGHSH, CDR2 LQKENI, per germline. In nucleotides, the CDR3 is TGTGCCAGCTCACCAGGGTCCAGGACAGGGGGCGAGGCTTTCTTT. Residues: CASSPGSRTGGEAFF.

CDR3 residues: CAWNIQKLTEAFF. The DNA for the CDR3 is TGTGCCTGGAACATACAAAAGCTCACTGAAGCTTTCTTT. The chain recombines TRBV30 with TRBJ1-1, with D uncertain. The CDR3 runs to 13 residues. Trimming removed 4 bases from V and 4 bases from J, with 13 bases in between. CDR1 and CDR2 (germline): GTSNPN, SVGIG (reference sequence).

V and J are TRBV5-1 and TRBJ2-1, with 10 bases aligning to TRBD2. The CDR3 loop spans 16 amino acids. Germline trimming cut 0 bases from V and 7 bases from J; bases unmatched to any gene: 7. CDR1 and CDR2 from the germline V gene are SGHRS and YFSETQ. The CDR3 region has the DNA TGCGCCAGCAGCTTGGCGGCTAGCGGGAGCCTGAATGAGCAGTTCTTC. It translates to CASSLAASGSLNEQFF.

This clone was counted only a few times. This chain uses TRBV6-5 with TRBJ2-1; 14 bases are a match to TRBD2. Germline CDR1 MNHEY, CDR2 SVGAGI. The CDR3 totals 16 residues. With 4 bases clipped from V and 10 bases from J, the junction kept 9 bases outside the gene matches. The CDR3 reads CASSSSGLAGGTEQFF. The CDR3 coding sequence is TGTGCCAGCAGTTCCTCCGGACTAGCGGGAGGAACAGAGCAGTTCTTC.

A few counts support this clone. The chain recombines TRBV4-2 with TRBJ1-1; D gene uncertain. V lost 3 bases to trimming and J lost 1 base, with 12 bases between them. Germline loops: CDR1 LGHNA, CDR2 YNFKEQ. This CDR3 spans 15 amino acids. CDR3 in amino acids: CASSQSLGANTEAFF. CDR3 bases: TGTGCCAGCAGCCAGTCCTTGGGAGCGAACACTGAAGCTTTCTTT.

V and J are TRBV6-1 and TRBJ1-2, with D hard to call. Trimming shortened V by 2 bases and J by 7 bases, and 8 bases separated the two germline ends. The CDR3 runs to 12 residues. Germline V gives CDR1 MNHNS, CDR2 SASEGT. The CDR3 region has the DNA TGTGCCAGCAGTGAAAGGCGTTTTGGCTACACCTTC. It translates to CASSERRFGYTF.

This chain connects TRBV9 to TRBJ2-3; D remains unclear. The germline V gene has CDR1 SGDLS and CDR2 YYNGEE. V lost 3 bases and J 6 bases, leaving 8 bases between the germline ends. The CDR3 consists of 12 residues. The CDR3 DNA follows: TGTGCCAGCAGCGGGGGAAGGGATACGCAGTATTTT. Translation gives CASSGGRDTQYF.

This chain joins TRBV28 and TRBJ1-2, with D tentatively TRBD1 (5 bases). Trimming shortened V by 5 bases and J by 4 bases, and 17 bases separated the two germline ends. The CDR3 runs to 15 residues. Germline lookup yields CDR1 MDHEN and CDR2 SYDVKM. Written as DNA, the CDR3 is TGTGCCAGCAGTCCCGGTCAGGGCGACCTCTATGGCTACACCTTC. It encodes CASSPGQGDLYGYTF.

This chain connects TRBV6-5 to TRBJ2-1; 10 nucleotides agree with TRBD1. The CDR3 totals 14 residues. V was clipped by 7 bases and J by 8 bases; unmatched bases: 8. Germline CDR1 reads MNHEY; CDR2 reads SVGAGI. In DNA form, the CDR3 reads TGTGCCAGCAACGGCGGGACAGGGGTCGATGAGCAGTTCTTC. Protein product: CASNGGTGVDEQFF.

The chain has TRBV19 and TRBJ2-3, with TRBD1 identical over 7 bases. The CDR3 is made up of 15 amino acids. After removal of 9 bases from V and 3 bases from J, the junction contained 12 bases not matched to a gene. Germline CDR1 LNHDA, CDR2 SQIVND (reference sequence). CDR3 loop: CASKNRGQRTDTQYF. CDR3 DNA sequence: TGTGCCAGCAAGAACAGGGGCCAAAGGACAGATACGCAGTATTTT.

In this sample, this clone turned up once. The chain uses TRBV27 and TRBJ2-6; 7 nucleotides match TRBD1. Per the germline V gene, CDR1 is MNHEY and CDR2 is SMNVEV (reference sequence). V gave up 2 bases and J gave up 0 bases; unmatched junction bases: 4. The CDR3 is 17 residues long. DNA of the CDR3: TGTGCCAGCAGTTTAGGGACAGCGAACTCTGGGGCCAACGTCCTGACTTTC. This encodes CASSLGTANSGANVLTF.